The 22 T cell receptor beta chains below all came from one sample that was sequenced in a study of blood T cell repertoires in COVID-19. Repertoires were generated with immunoSEQ multiplex PCR, while TCRdb's copy carries only in-frame clones and drops some. Among about 190,000 clones listed, roughly 80% were seen once. Material: peripheral blood. These receptor sequences come from a young man with active or convalescent COVID-19.

This sequence joins TRBV6-1 and TRBJ1-6; no clear D gene. Germline-derived CDR1 and CDR2 are MNHNS and SASEGT. V lost 3 bases, J lost 0 bases, and 9 bases lay in between. The CDR3 loop spans 16 amino acids. The CDR3 reads CASSDGRSSYNSPLHF. For the CDR3, the DNA is TGTGCCAGCAGTGATGGCAGAAGCTCCTATAATTCACCCCTCCACTTT.

V and J are TRBV10-2 and TRBJ1-1, with 9 positions matching TRBD1. CDR3 length: 14 residues. Trimming cost V 4 bases and J 3 bases; bases outside gene matches: 3. The germline V gene has CDR1 WSHSY and CDR2 SAAADI. The CDR3 DNA sequence: TGCGCCAGCAGTGGACAGGGGGAGTACACTGAAGCTTTCTTT. It yields the protein CASSGQGEYTEAFF.

This clone was picked up a small number of times. J is TRBJ2-1 and V is TRBV2, with 7 bases identical to TRBD1. Germline V gene data show CDR1 as SNHLY and CDR2 as FYNNEI. The CDR3 is made up of 13 amino acids. The V and J ends lost 8 bases and 6 bases, in that order; junction bases with no gene match: 7. The CDR3 sequence: CASPTGQRNEQFF. CDR3 nucleotides: TGTGCCAGCCCCACGGGACAGCGCAATGAGCAGTTCTTC.

This chain uses TRBV27 with TRBJ1-5, with D perhaps matching TRBD1 (6 bases). The CDR3 contains 14 residues. Trimming shortened V by 5 bases and J by 2 bases, and 10 bases separated the two germline ends. Germline values: CDR1 MNHEY, CDR2 SMNVEV (reference sequence). CDR3 sequence (DNA): TGTGCCAGCAGTACAGGGTCTCGCAATCAGCCCCAGCATTTT. It encodes CASSTGSRNQPQHF.

The V gene is TRBV6-1, the J gene TRBJ1-2; D gene ambiguous. This CDR3 contains 13 residues. The V gene lost 2 bases and the J gene lost 8 bases, with 12 bases spanning the gap. Germline loops: CDR1 MNHNS, CDR2 SASEGT. CDR3 loop: CASSESPGGGYTF. In DNA form, the CDR3 reads TGTGCCAGCAGTGAATCCCCGGGTGGCGGCTACACCTTC.

The CDR3 coding sequence is TGTGCCAGCAGCCGCTCGACAGGGCCGAACACTGAAGCTTTCTTT. This encodes CASSRSTGPNTEAFF. The chain employs TRBV11-2 and TRBJ1-1; 7 positions agree with TRBD1. This CDR3 contains 15 residues. Per germline, CDR1 SGHAT and CDR2 FQNNGV. V dropped 5 bases and J dropped 1; count of bases not matched to a gene: 7.

This clone has only a few counts. This CDR3 reads CASSPRTGHGGKGQFF. Here the CDR3 DNA reads TGTGCCAGCAGTCCCCGGACAGGGCACGGCGGGAAGGGGCAGTTCTTC. The chain has TRBV6-2 or TRBV6-3 and TRBJ2-1, with 8 bases lining up with TRBD1. Germline CDR1 is MNHEY and CDR2 is SVGEGT. The CDR3 spans 16 residues. The J segment lost 12 bases and the V segment lost 5 bases, leaving 18 bases of the junction unmatched.

This chain links TRBV6-5 with TRBJ1-6; 9 bases agree with TRBD1. Per the germline V gene, CDR1 is MNHEY and CDR2 is SVGAGI. The CDR3 is 16 amino acids. The V and J ends lost 4 bases and 9 bases, in that order; junction bases with no gene match: 10. The CDR3 nucleotides are TGTGCCAGCAGTTCCCCGGGACAGGGAAGTTCTTCACCCCTCCACTTT. This gives the protein CASSSPGQGSSSPLHF.

This clone came up once. V is TRBV19 and J is TRBJ1-1, with D perhaps matching TRBD1 (6 bases). The CDR3 consists of 13 residues. Germline CDR1 LNHDA, CDR2 SQIVND (reference sequence). Trimming stripped 5 bases from V and 4 bases from J, with 11 bases between. The CDR3 coding sequence is TGTGCCAGTAGTTTAAGCAGGGGCACTGAAGCTTTCTTT. Residues: CASSLSRGTEAFF.

The CDR3 region has the DNA TGCGCCAGCAGCTTGGATCCGCAGGGGGCGAAAGGCAATCAGCCCCAGCATTTT. This translates into CASSLDPQGAKGNQPQHF. The genes are TRBV5-1 and TRBJ1-5; 8 bases fit TRBD1. The junction had 10 bases not matched to a gene; V was cut back by 0 bases and J by 2 bases. From germline, CDR1 is SGHRS and CDR2 YFSETQ. The CDR3 length is 18 residues.

The chain joins TRBV2 to TRBJ1-5, with 7 bases matching TRBD1. Trimming took 4 bases from V and 6 from J; bases not matched to a gene: 9. CDR1 is SNHLY and CDR2 is FYNNEI in the germline V gene. CDR3 length: 15 amino acids. The CDR3 loop reads CASSVGTVGGQPQHF. As DNA, the CDR3 is TGTGCCAGCAGTGTTGGGACAGTGGGGGGTCAGCCCCAGCATTTT.

The rearrangement links TRBV27 to TRBJ1-5; 10 bases map to TRBD1. The V gene end was trimmed by 4 bases and the J gene end by 5 bases; junction bases not matched to a gene: 8. The CDR3 spans 16 residues. Germline CDR1 reads MNHEY; CDR2 reads SMNVEV (reference sequence). The CDR3 bases are TGTGCCAGCAGTTCTACCGGGACAGGGGTTCATCAGCCCCAGCATTTT. This translates into CASSSTGTGVHQPQHF.

On this clone: An end of the junction does not agree with germline; a read error may underlie this. This chain connects TRBV18 to TRBJ1-2; D gene unclear. In germline, CDR1 is KGHSH, CDR2 LQKENI. The CDR3 runs 14 residues. CDR3 sequence: CASSPPAQRYGYTF. Here the CDR3 DNA reads TGTGCCAGCTCCCCACCGGCCCAGCGCTATGGCTACACCTTC.

The rearrangement links TRBV2 to TRBJ1-1; 10 positions agree with TRBD1. CDR3 length: 17 amino acids. Germline V gene sequence: CDR1 SNHLY, CDR2 FYNNEI. The J segment lost 3 bases and the V segment lost 6 bases, leaving 13 bases of the junction unmatched. The CDR3 nucleotides read TGTGCCAGCAGCTACGGGACAGGGGCCTTCGGGGACACTGAAGCTTTCTTT. Translating gives CASSYGTGAFGDTEAFF.

The chain joins TRBV19 to TRBJ1-6; TRBD1 matches at 9 bases. The V segment lost 5 bases and the J segment 6 bases; nucleotides outside the gene matches: 8. The CDR3 sequence is 16 residues long. The V gene's germline CDR1 is LNHDA and CDR2 SQIVND (reference sequence). The CDR3 DNA sequence: TGTGCCAGTAGTGACCGGGACAGGGCTCTTAATTCACCCCTCCACTTT. Encoded protein: CASSDRDRALNSPLHF.

The chain combines TRBV30 with TRBJ1-5, with TRBD1 matching over 10 bases. The ends lost 2 bases at V and 5 bases at J; junction bases unmatched: 6. This CDR3 is built from 15 residues. Germline V gene data show CDR1 as GTSNPN and CDR2 as SVGIG (reference sequence). CDR3 DNA: TGTGCCTGGAGTCCGGGACAGGGGTTTCATCAGCCCCAGCATTTT. Translating it yields CAWSPGQGFHQPQHF.

The rearrangement uses TRBV14 and TRBJ2-2; D gene uncertain. The CDR3 extends over 14 amino acids. V was trimmed by 4 bases and J by 4 bases, leaving 10 bases between them. CDR1 is SGHDN and CDR2 is FVKESK in the germline V gene. In DNA form, the CDR3 reads TGTGCCAGCAGCCTTACTCCGGTCACCGGGGAGCTGTTTTTT. It encodes CASSLTPVTGELFF.

This clone was counted only a few times. The chain combines TRBV7-8 with TRBJ1-1, with a weak D call TRBD1 (6 bases). V was clipped by 5 bases and J by 1 base, with 17 bases between them. The germline V gene encodes CDR1 SGHVS and CDR2 FQNEAQ. The CDR3 is 16 amino acids. The CDR3 spells CASSLLGGNPNTEAFF. The CDR3, as DNA: TGTGCCAGCAGCCTCCTAGGGGGAAACCCGAACACTGAAGCTTTCTTT.

In this sample, this clone turned up once. The chain is built from TRBV19 and TRBJ2-7, with a weak D call TRBD2 (6 bases). Germline V gene data show CDR1 as LNHDA and CDR2 as SQIVND (reference sequence). V lost 5 bases and J lost 5, with 22 bases in between. This CDR3 spans 16 amino acids. As DNA, the CDR3 is TGTGCCAGTAGTCCAGGGTTGGGGAGGTCGTTGGACGAGCAGTACTTC. Translating gives CASSPGLGRSLDEQYF.

This clone was seen more than once but under ten times. The genes are TRBV7-9 and TRBJ2-1; a weak D match, TRBD1 (6 bases). The CDR3 runs to 16 residues. V dropped 7 bases and J dropped 2 bases, with 18 bases sitting between them. Germline values: CDR1 SEHNR, CDR2 FQNEAQ (reference sequence). The CDR3 nucleotides are TGTGCCAGCACCGAAGGCCAGGGGTTGACCTACAATGAGCAGTTCTTC. It codes for CASTEGQGLTYNEQFF.

The V gene is TRBV4-1, the J gene TRBJ2-2, with D tentatively TRBD2 (6 bases). Trimming cost V 1 base and J 6 bases, with 9 bases left between them. The V gene's germline CDR1 is MGHRA and CDR2 YSYEKL. This CDR3 has 14 amino acids. This CDR3 is CASSQGGGAGELFF. For the CDR3, the DNA is TGCGCCAGCAGCCAAGGAGGCGGGGCCGGGGAGCTGTTTTTT.

The chain employs TRBV15 and TRBJ2-7; the match to TRBD1 covers 8 bases. The ends lost 1 base at V and 3 bases at J; junction bases unmatched: 8. Germline assignment: CDR1 LNHNV and CDR2 YYDKDF (reference sequence). This CDR3 has 16 amino acids. CDR3 coding DNA: TGTGCCACCAGCAGAGTATACGGACAGGGAATCTACGAGCAGTACTTC. It translates to CATSRVYGQGIYEQYF. Using reference TRBV15 and TRBJ2-7 for the parts outside the CDR3, the full variable domain is DAMVIQNPRYQVTQFGKPVTLSCSQTLNHNVMYWYQQKSSQAPKLLFHYYDKDFNNEADTPDNFQSRRPNTSFCFLDIRSPGLGDTAMYLCATSRVYGQGIYEQYFGPGTRLTVT.